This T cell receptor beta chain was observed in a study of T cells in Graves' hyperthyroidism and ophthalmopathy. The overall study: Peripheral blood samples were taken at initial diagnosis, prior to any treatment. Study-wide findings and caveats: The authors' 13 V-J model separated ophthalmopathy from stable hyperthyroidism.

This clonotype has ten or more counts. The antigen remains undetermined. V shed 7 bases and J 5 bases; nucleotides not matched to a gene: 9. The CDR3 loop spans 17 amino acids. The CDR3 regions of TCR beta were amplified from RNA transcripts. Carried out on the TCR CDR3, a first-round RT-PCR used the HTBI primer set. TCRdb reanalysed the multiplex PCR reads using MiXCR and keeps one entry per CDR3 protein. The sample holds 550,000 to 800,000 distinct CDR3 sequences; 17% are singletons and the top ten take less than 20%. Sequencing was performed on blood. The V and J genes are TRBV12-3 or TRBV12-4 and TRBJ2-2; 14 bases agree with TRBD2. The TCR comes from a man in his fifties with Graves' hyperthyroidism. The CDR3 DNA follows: TGTGCCAGCAACTTGGGACTAGCGGGAGTTTGGACCGGGGAGCTGTTTTTT. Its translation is CASNLGLAGVWTGELFF.